These 10 T cell receptor beta chains were all obtained from the same sample, sequenced in a study of blood T cell repertoires in COVID-19. Produced via immunoSEQ multiplex PCR; TCRdb's table is partial and in-frame only. This table holds over 250,000 clones, approximately 85% found once. Specimen: peripheral blood. These receptors were obtained from a woman between 70 and 85 years old with acute or convalescent COVID-19.

Here the CDR3 DNA reads TGTGCCACTCACAGGGGCGAGGCGGGCTATGAGCAGTTCTTC. Encoded protein: CATHRGEAGYEQFF. The genes are TRBV7-9 and TRBJ2-1; 7 bases match TRBD1. The CDR3 loop spans 14 amino acids. Trimming took 10 bases from V and 8 from J; bases not matched to a gene: 14. Germline V gene data show CDR1 as SEHNR and CDR2 as FQNEAQ (reference sequence).

This clone occurred once. The V gene is TRBV28, the J gene TRBJ1-5; 8 bases align to TRBD1. This CDR3 spans 16 amino acids. Germline CDR1 and CDR2: MDHEN and SYDVKM. J was trimmed by 1 base and V by 2 bases; bases with no gene match: 4. This CDR3 is CASSLARDRSNQPQHF. The CDR3 nucleotides read TGTGCCAGCAGTTTAGCCCGGGACAGGAGCAATCAGCCCCAGCATTTT.

The chain recombines TRBV6-5 with TRBJ1-1; TRBD1 might be the D (6 bases). The CDR3 extends over 15 amino acids. From germline, CDR1 is MNHEY and CDR2 SVGAGI. The V end was cut by 8 bases, the J end by 0 bases, with 16 bases between. The CDR3 here is CASRKDSLLNTEAFF. CDR3 DNA sequence: TGTGCCAGCCGAAAGGACAGTCTCCTGAACACTGAAGCTTTCTTT.

The V call is TRBV6-5, the J call TRBJ2-2; perhaps TRBD2 as D (6 bases). CDR3 length: 13 residues. With 6 bases removed from V and 8 bases from J, the gap between germline ends came to 13 bases. Looked up from germline, CDR1 is MNHEY and CDR2 is SVGAGI. CDR3 sequence: CASRGTDRGELFF. Here the CDR3 DNA reads TGTGCCAGCAGAGGGACTGATCGGGGGGAGCTGTTTTTT.

This chain uses TRBV5-1 with TRBJ2-2; 7 bases are shared with TRBD2. Trimming cost V 0 bases and J 7 bases; bases outside gene matches: 0. This CDR3 region has 13 residues. In germline, CDR1 is SGHRS, CDR2 YFSETQ. CDR3 nucleotide sequence: TGCGCCAGCAGCTTGGCGGGAGGCGGGGAGCTGTTTTTT. Its protein is CASSLAGGGELFF. The variable domain in full, with the rest retrieved from reference TRBV5-1 and TRBJ2-2, is KAGVTQTPRYLIKTRGQQVTLSCSPISGHRSVSWYQQTPGQGLQFLFEYFSETQRNKGNFPGRFSGRQFSNSRSEMNVSTLELGDSALYLCASSLAGGGELFFGEGSRLTVL.

This clone came up once. The chain is built from TRBV5-1 and TRBJ2-3; TRBD1 matches 7 bases. This CDR3 contains 13 residues. Trimming took 5 bases from V and 3 from J; bases not matched to a gene: 3. Per the germline V gene, CDR1 is SGHRS and CDR2 is YFSETQ. CDR3 protein: CASRGRGTDTQYF. CDR3 nucleotide sequence: TGCGCCAGCAGAGGCAGGGGGACAGATACGCAGTATTTT.

This chain joins TRBV5-4 and TRBJ1-1; D may be TRBD1 (6 bases). The germline gives CDR1 SGHNT, CDR2 YYREEE (reference sequence). The CDR3 runs to 15 residues. V lost 6 bases, J lost 3 bases, and 18 bases lay in between. The CDR3 sequence: CASTKRGGADTEAFF. DNA of the CDR3: TGTGCCAGCACCAAAAGGGGGGGGGCCGACACTGAAGCTTTCTTT.

The chain carries TRBV18 and TRBJ2-5; 8 positions match TRBD2. CDR1 KGHSH and CDR2 LQKENI come from the germline V gene. V dropped 3 bases and J dropped 5; count of bases not matched to a gene: 5. There are 14 residues in the CDR3. The CDR3 spells CASSPRGAGETQYF. CDR3 DNA sequence: TGTGCCAGCTCACCGCGGGGGGCCGGGGAGACCCAGTACTTC.

This chain links TRBV2 with TRBJ2-1, with D perhaps TRBD2 (7 bases). V was shortened by 6 bases and J by 8 bases, with 20 bases between the two germline ends. The V gene's germline CDR1 is SNHLY and CDR2 FYNNEI. CDR3 length: 15 residues. CDR3 coding DNA: TGTGCCAGCAGCTCGATGGGGGGGCTGGGGGATGAGCAGTTCTTC. Its translation is CASSSMGGLGDEQFF.

The CDR3 spells CAIEKDREDSRGYTF. CDR3 sequence (DNA): TGTGCCATCGAGAAGGACAGGGAGGATTCTCGAGGCTACACCTTC. The chain joins TRBV10-3 to TRBJ1-2; TRBD1 matches 8 bases. Germline lookup yields CDR1 ENHRY and CDR2 SYGVKD. The V segment lost 8 bases and the J segment 8 bases; nucleotides outside the gene matches: 16. The CDR3 has 15 amino acids.